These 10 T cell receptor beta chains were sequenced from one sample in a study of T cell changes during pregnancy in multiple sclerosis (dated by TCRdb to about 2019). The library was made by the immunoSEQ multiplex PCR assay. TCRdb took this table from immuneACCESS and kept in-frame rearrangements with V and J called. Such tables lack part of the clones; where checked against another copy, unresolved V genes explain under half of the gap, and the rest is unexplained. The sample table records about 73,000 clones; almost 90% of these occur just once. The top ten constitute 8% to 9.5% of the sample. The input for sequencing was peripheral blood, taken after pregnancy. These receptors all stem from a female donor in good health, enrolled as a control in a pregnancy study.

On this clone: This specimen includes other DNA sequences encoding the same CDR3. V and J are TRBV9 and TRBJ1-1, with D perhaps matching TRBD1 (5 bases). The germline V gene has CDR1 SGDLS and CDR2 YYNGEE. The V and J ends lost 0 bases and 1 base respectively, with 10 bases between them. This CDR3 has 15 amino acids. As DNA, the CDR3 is TGTGCCAGCAGCGTAGAAGGGGCTCCGAACACTGAAGCTTTCTTT. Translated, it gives CASSVEGAPNTEAFF.

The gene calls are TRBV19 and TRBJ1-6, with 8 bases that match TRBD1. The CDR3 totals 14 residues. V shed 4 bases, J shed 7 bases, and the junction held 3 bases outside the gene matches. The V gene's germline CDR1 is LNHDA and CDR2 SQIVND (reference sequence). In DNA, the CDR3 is TGTGCCAGTAGTACCGGACAGGGCAATTCACCCCTCCACTTT. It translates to CASSTGQGNSPLHF.

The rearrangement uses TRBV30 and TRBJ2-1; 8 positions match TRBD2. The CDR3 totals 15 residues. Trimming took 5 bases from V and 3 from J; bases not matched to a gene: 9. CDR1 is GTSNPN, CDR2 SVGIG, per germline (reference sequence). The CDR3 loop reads CAWGESGGLYNEQFF. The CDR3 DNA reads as TGTGCCTGGGGAGAAAGCGGGGGCCTCTACAATGAGCAGTTCTTC. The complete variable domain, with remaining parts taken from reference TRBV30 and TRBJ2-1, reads SQTIHQWPATLVQPVGSPLSLECTVEGTSNPNLYWYRQAAGRGLQLLFYSVGIGQISSEVPQNLSASRPQDRQFILSSKKLLLSDSGFYLCAWGESGGLYNEQFFGPGTRLTVL.

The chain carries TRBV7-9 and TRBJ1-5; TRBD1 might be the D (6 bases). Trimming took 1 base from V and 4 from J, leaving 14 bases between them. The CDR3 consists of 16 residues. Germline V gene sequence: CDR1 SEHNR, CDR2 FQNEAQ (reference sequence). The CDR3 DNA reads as TGTGCCAGCAGCTTAGGTCTACAGGGCGATAATCAGCCCCAGCATTTT. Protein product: CASSLGLQGDNQPQHF.

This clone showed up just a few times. The CDR3 sequence: CAWSPLAGLYNEQFF. DNA of the CDR3: TGTGCCTGGTCCCCCCTAGCGGGTCTCTACAATGAGCAGTTCTTC. The chain has TRBV30 and TRBJ2-1; 8 bases agree with TRBD2. The CDR3 is 15 residues long. V was pared by 5 bases and J by 3 bases, with 9 bases of the junction left unmatched. Per the germline V gene, CDR1 is GTSNPN and CDR2 is SVGIG (reference sequence).

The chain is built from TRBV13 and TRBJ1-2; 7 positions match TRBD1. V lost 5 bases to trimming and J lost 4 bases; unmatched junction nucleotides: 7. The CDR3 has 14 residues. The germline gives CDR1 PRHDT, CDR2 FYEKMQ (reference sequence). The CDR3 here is CASSPGQTFYGYTF. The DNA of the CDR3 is TGTGCCAGCAGCCCGGGACAGACTTTCTATGGCTACACCTTC. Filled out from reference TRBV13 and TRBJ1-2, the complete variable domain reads AAGVIQSPRHLIKEKRETATLKCYPIPRHDTVYWYQQGPGQDPQFLISFYEKMQSDKGSIPDRFSAQQFSDYHSELNMSSLELGDSALYFCASSPGQTFYGYTFGSGTRLTVV.

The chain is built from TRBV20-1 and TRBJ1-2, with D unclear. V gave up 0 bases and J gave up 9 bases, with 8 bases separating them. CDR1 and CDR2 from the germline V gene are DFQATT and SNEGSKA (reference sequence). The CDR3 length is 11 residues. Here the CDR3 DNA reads TGCAGTGCTAGAGATGACTTAAGCTACACCTTC. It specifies CSARDDLSYTF.

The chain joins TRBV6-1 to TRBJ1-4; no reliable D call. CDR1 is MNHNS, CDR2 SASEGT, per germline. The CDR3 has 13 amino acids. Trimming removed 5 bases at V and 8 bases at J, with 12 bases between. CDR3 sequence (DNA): TGTGCCAGCAGTAGTAACTTTCGAGAAAAACTGTTTTTT. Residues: CASSSNFREKLFF.

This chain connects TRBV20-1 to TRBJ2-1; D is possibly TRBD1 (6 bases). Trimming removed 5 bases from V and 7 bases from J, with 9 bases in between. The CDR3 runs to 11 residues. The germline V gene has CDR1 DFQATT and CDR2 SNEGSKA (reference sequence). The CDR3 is CSAEQGNEQFF. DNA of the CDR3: TGCAGTGCTGAACAGGGAAATGAGCAGTTCTTC.

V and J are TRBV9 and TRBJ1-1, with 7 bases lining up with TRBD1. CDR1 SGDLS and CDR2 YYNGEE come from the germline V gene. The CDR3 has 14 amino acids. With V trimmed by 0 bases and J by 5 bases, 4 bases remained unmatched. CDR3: CASSVATGQTEAFF. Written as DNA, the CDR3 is TGTGCCAGCAGCGTAGCGACAGGGCAAACTGAAGCTTTCTTT. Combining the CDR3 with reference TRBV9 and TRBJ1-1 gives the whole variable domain DSGVTQTPKHLITATGQRVTLRCSPRSGDLSVYWYQQSLDQGLQFLIQYYNGEERAKGNILERFSAQQFPDLHSELNLSSLELGDSALYFCASSVATGQTEAFFGQGTRLTVV.